One sample yielded the 22 T cell receptor beta chains listed below, sequenced in a study of CD8 T cells in ankylosing spondylitis. TCRdb used MiXCR to reprocess the 5' RACE reads, holding one entry per CDR3 protein. The table lists tens of thousands of distinct CDR3 sequences, around 27% of them singletons. The sequencing input was blood, either unsorted or a sorted T cell fraction (not recorded which). These receptors came from a male donor with ankylosing spondylitis or in good health (not recorded which).

This clonotype was detected a few times. This rearrangement joins TRBV5-5 to TRBJ2-5; perhaps TRBD2 as D (5 bases). The V end was cut by 5 bases, the J end by 1 base, with 12 bases between. Looked up from germline, CDR1 is SGHKS and CDR2 is YYEKEE (reference sequence). The CDR3 covers 14 residues. This CDR3 reads CASRGAQLQETQYF. In DNA, the CDR3 is TGTGCCAGCAGGGGAGCGCAGCTCCAAGAGACCCAGTACTTC.

This clonotype was observed many times. The chain has TRBV20-1 and TRBJ1-5, with D uncertain. Trimming took off 0 bases at V and 2 bases at J, with 8 bases between the two ends. CDR3 length: 14 amino acids. Germline CDR1 reads DFQATT; CDR2 reads SNEGSKA (reference sequence). The CDR3 DNA is TGCAGTGCTAGAGATCAGAGGCGCAATCAGCCCCAGCATTTT. This translates into CSARDQRRNQPQHF.

This clonotype was detected only a few times. The gene calls are TRBV6-1 and TRBJ1-1, with TRBD1 matching 7 bases. V gave up 6 bases and J gave up 1 base; unmatched junction bases: 5. The CDR3 runs to 14 residues. Germline V gene sequence: CDR1 MNHNS, CDR2 SASEGT. This chain's CDR3 is CASRRGQRNTEAFF. The CDR3 DNA reads TGTGCCAGCAGAAGGGGACAGAGGAACACTGAAGCTTTCTTT.

The CDR3 DNA sequence: TGCAGCGTTGAGAGGGGCGCGGAGCTGTTTTTT. Its protein product is CSVERGAELFF. The chain links TRBV29-1 to TRBJ2-2, with D tentatively TRBD1 or TRBD2 (5 bases each). CDR3 length equals 11 residues. Trimming removed 3 bases from V and 10 bases from J, with 9 bases in between. Germline values: CDR1 SQVTM, CDR2 ANQGSEA.

The table lists this clonotype with many counts. The CDR3 is CASSSNSSPLHF. CDR3 coding DNA: TGTGCCAGCAGCTCCAATAGTTCACCCCTCCACTTT. This rearrangement joins TRBV7-9 to TRBJ1-6; D gene unclear. The CDR3 runs to 12 residues. Per the germline V gene, CDR1 is SEHNR and CDR2 is FQNEAQ (reference sequence). V lost 4 bases and J 9 bases, leaving 7 bases between the germline ends. Complete variable domain (other parts from reference TRBV7-9 and TRBJ1-6): DTGVSQNPRHKITKRGQNVTFRCDPISEHNRLYWYRQTLGQGPEFLTYFQNEAQLEKSRLLSDRFSAERPKGSFSTLEIQRTEQGDSAMYLCASSSNSSPLHFGNGTRLTVT.

V gene TRBV5-1 combines with J gene TRBJ2-5; D not certain. The CDR3 extends over 14 amino acids. Deletions cut 0 bases from V and 7 bases from J, with 13 bases between. CDR1 is SGHRS, CDR2 YFSETQ, per germline. CDR3 protein: CASSLVSATATQYF. The CDR3 bases are TGCGCCAGCAGCTTGGTGTCTGCCACAGCGACCCAGTACTTC.

V is TRBV3-1 and J is TRBJ2-3; possible D gene TRBD2, 6 bases. Trimming cost V 7 bases and J 5 bases, with 34 bases left between them. CDR1 and CDR2 from the germline V gene are LGHDT and YNNKEL (reference sequence). The CDR3 loop spans 20 amino acids. In nucleotides, the CDR3 is TGTGCCAGCACCAAAGATGCGGGGAGACTAGGACCCCAAGCCCTAGATACGCAGTATTTT. As protein: CASTKDAGRLGPQALDTQYF.

This clonotype occurred a few times. The chain couples TRBV7-9 to TRBJ2-5; the D is unclear. This CDR3 is 14 amino acids long. The V gene lost 7 bases and the J gene lost 5 bases, with 17 bases spanning the gap. Germline V gives CDR1 SEHNR, CDR2 FQNEAQ (reference sequence). Here the CDR3 DNA reads TGTGCCAGCACCATAACGGGTTTGCGGGAGACCCAGTACTTC. Translation: CASTITGLRETQYF. The full variable domain, completed using reference TRBV7-9 and TRBJ2-5, is DTGVSQNPRHKITKRGQNVTFRCDPISEHNRLYWYRQTLGQGPEFLTYFQNEAQLEKSRLLSDRFSAERPKGSFSTLEIQRTEQGDSAMYLCASTITGLRETQYFGPGTRLLVL.

This clonotype was counted between two and nine times. The V and J genes are TRBV5-1 and TRBJ1-1, with TRBD1 identical over 10 bases. Germline lookup yields CDR1 SGHRS and CDR2 YFSETQ. The CDR3 loop spans 14 amino acids. After removal of 4 bases from V and 7 bases from J, the junction contained 7 bases not matched to a gene. CDR3 DNA: TGCGCCAGCAGCACCAGGACAGGGGGAGATGAAGCTTTCTTT. Encoded protein: CASSTRTGGDEAFF.

This clonotype turned up a few times. The chain combines TRBV7-9 with TRBJ2-1, with 8 bases aligning to TRBD1. The CDR3 consists of 16 residues. V gave up 8 bases and J gave up 4 bases; unmatched junction bases: 13. Germline lookup yields CDR1 SEHNR and CDR2 FQNEAQ (reference sequence). CDR3 protein: CASQPFWTGSYNEQFF. CDR3 in DNA: TGTGCCAGCCAGCCTTTTTGGACAGGGAGTTACAATGAGCAGTTCTTC.

This clonotype appeared many times. This chain joins TRBV10-2 and TRBJ2-5; 9 bases align to TRBD2. Germline-derived CDR1 and CDR2 are WSHSY and SAAADI. This CDR3 is 15 amino acids long. The J segment lost 4 bases and the V segment lost 0 bases, leaving 3 bases of the junction unmatched. The CDR3 loop reads CASSESSSGIETQYF. The CDR3 DNA reads TGCGCCAGCAGTGAGTCGTCTAGCGGGATAGAGACCCAGTACTTC.

This clonotype was observed a handful of times. V and J are TRBV7-2 and TRBJ2-5, with D perhaps TRBD1 (6 bases). The V gene lost 5 bases and the J gene lost 9 bases, with 19 bases spanning the gap. The germline CDR1 and CDR2 sequences are SGHTA and FQGNSA. The CDR3 contains 14 residues. The CDR3: CASSQGQPQAAQYF. CDR3 sequence (DNA): TGTGCCAGCAGCCAAGGACAGCCTCAGGCGGCCCAGTACTTC.

The chain carries TRBV12-3 or TRBV12-4 and TRBJ1-6; weak D call: TRBD1 (5 bases). There are 14 residues in the CDR3. With 5 bases removed from V and 9 bases from J, the gap between germline ends came to 14 bases. The DNA of the CDR3 is TGTGCCAGCAGTCGGACAAGAGGGACTTCACCCCTCCACTTT. This translates into CASSRTRGTSPLHF.

V and J are TRBV7-9 and TRBJ1-5; tentative D call: TRBD1 (6 bases). V lost 5 bases and J 11 bases, leaving 22 bases between the germline ends. The CDR3 is made up of 15 amino acids. The germline V gene has CDR1 SEHNR and CDR2 FQNEAQ (reference sequence). The chain's CDR3 is CASSPTPGQGGAQHF. CDR3 sequence (DNA): TGTGCCAGCAGCCCTACCCCGGGACAAGGAGGGGCCCAGCATTTT.

In this sample, this clonotype turned up a few times. V usage is TRBV7-9 and J usage is TRBJ2-3; possibly TRBD2 for D (6 bases). Trimming removed 6 bases from V and 1 base from J, with 11 bases in between. The length of the CDR3 is 14 residues. Germline values: CDR1 SEHNR, CDR2 FQNEAQ (reference sequence). The DNA for the CDR3 is TGTGCCAGCAGTTTATCTAGCGGCACAGATACGCAGTATTTT. The encoded protein is CASSLSSGTDTQYF.

This rearrangement joins TRBV5-1 to TRBJ2-5; 9 bases align to TRBD1. Trimming cost V 4 bases and J 5 bases; bases outside gene matches: 6. The CDR3 consists of 14 residues. Looked up from germline, CDR1 is SGHRS and CDR2 is YFSETQ. The CDR3 reads CASSAGQGQETQYF. DNA of the CDR3: TGCGCCAGCAGCGCGGGACAGGGACAGGAGACCCAGTACTTC.

In this sample, this clonotype turned up a few times. The rearrangement joins TRBV20-1 to TRBJ2-3, with 7 bases that match TRBD2. The CDR3 contains 13 residues. V shed 3 bases, J shed 0 bases, and the junction held 0 bases outside the gene matches. Germline loops: CDR1 DFQATT, CDR2 SNEGSKA (reference sequence). This chain's CDR3 is CSASSGSTDTQYF. The DNA for the CDR3 is TGCAGTGCTAGTAGCGGGAGCACAGATACGCAGTATTTT.

V and J are TRBV5-1 and TRBJ2-2; D gene uncertain. CDR3 length equals 13 residues. V lost 0 bases, J lost 6 bases, and 6 bases lay in between. Germline V lookup: CDR1 SGHRS, CDR2 YFSETQ. The CDR3 is CASSLVLAGELFF. Here the CDR3 DNA reads TGCGCCAGCAGCTTGGTCCTAGCCGGGGAGCTGTTTTTT.

The chain links TRBV18 to TRBJ2-7, with D perhaps matching TRBD1 (6 bases). Trimming cost V 5 bases and J 3 bases, with 11 bases left between them. Germline CDR1 KGHSH, CDR2 LQKENI. The CDR3 extends over 13 amino acids. CDR3 DNA: TGTGCCAGCTCAGAAACAGGGAACTACGAGCAGTACTTC. Its protein is CASSETGNYEQYF.

This clonotype was counted at least ten times. V usage is TRBV5-1 and J usage is TRBJ2-7; D may match TRBD1 or TRBD2 (5 bases each). This CDR3 contains 14 residues. V was pared by 0 bases and J by 6 bases, with 13 bases between. CDR1 is SGHRS, CDR2 YFSETQ, per germline. The CDR3 here is CASSLVVGESEQYF. The CDR3 region has the DNA TGCGCCAGCAGCTTGGTTGTGGGGGAAAGCGAGCAGTACTTC.

The chain links TRBV7-2 to TRBJ2-5; no definite D call. Germline loops: CDR1 SGHTA, CDR2 FQGNSA. This CDR3 is 13 amino acids long. V was clipped by 1 base and J by 5 bases, with 8 bases between them. The CDR3, as DNA: TGTGCCAGCAGCTTAGGTGGGCCGGAGACCCAGTACTTC. The encoded protein is CASSLGGPETQYF.

This clonotype has only one observation. The chain carries TRBV7-3 and TRBJ2-3; TRBD1 aligns across 7 bases. Germline values: CDR1 SGHTA, CDR2 FQGTGA. The V gene end was trimmed by 1 base and the J gene end by 9 bases; junction bases not matched to a gene: 16. The CDR3 consists of 17 residues. The CDR3, as DNA: TGTGCCAGCAGCTTAAAACTGCCCTATATACAGGGGTTAACGCAGTATTTT. This codes for CASSLKLPYIQGLTQYF.